The 22 T cell receptor beta chains presented below share a single source sample, sequenced in a study of shared clonotypes between healthy human individuals. Using immunoSEQ multiplex PCR, the repertoire was profiled, and TCRdb retains in-frame clones only, with some absent. The table lists 950,000 to 1,100,000 clones, approximately 80% of them singletons, with more than 0.55% in the top ten. The sequenced material came from memory CD4+ T cells from PBMCs. The subset denotes: CD45RA-negative fraction. The receptors derive from a man aged 18 to 30 in good health. Some clones in this sample may be carry-over from other donors' samples.

The chain employs TRBV5-3 and TRBJ2-7; the D is unclear. TRBV5-3 is an ORF, with its function uncertain. The germline V and J ends were trimmed by 2 bases and 2 bases, with 17 bases remaining between them. This CDR3 contains 16 residues. In nucleotides, the CDR3 is TGTGCCAGAAGCTTTCCAAGCCCAATCAGGACCTACGAGCAGTACTTC. This gives the protein CARSFPSPIRTYEQYF.

This clone was recorded at least ten times. J is TRBJ2-1 and V is TRBV6-1, with TRBD2 matching over 7 bases. Germline assignment: CDR1 MNHNS and CDR2 SASEGT. The CDR3 covers 15 residues. J was trimmed by 10 bases and V by 1 base; bases with no gene match: 10. The CDR3 bases are TGTGCCAGCAGTGAAGGGACTAGTTTGTGGAAGGAGCAGTTCTTC. As protein: CASSEGTSLWKEQFF.

J is TRBJ1-1 and V is TRBV28; a possible D gene is TRBD1 (5 bases). V was clipped by 2 bases and J by 4 bases, with 17 bases between them. This CDR3 contains 16 residues. Germline V lookup: CDR1 MDHEN, CDR2 SYDVKM. The DNA of the CDR3 is TGTGCCAGCAGTTTAGGGACGATCGGAAGGGGCACTGAAGCTTTCTTT. It is translated as CASSLGTIGRGTEAFF. Complete variable domain (other parts from reference TRBV28 and TRBJ1-1): DVKVTQSSRYLVKRTGEKVFLECVQDMDHENMFWYRQDPGLGLRLIYFSYDVKMKEKGDIPEGYSVSREKKERFSLILESASTNQTSMYLCASSLGTIGRGTEAFFGQGTRLTVV.

V and J are TRBV29-1 and TRBJ2-1; unclear D gene. This CDR3 spans 12 amino acids. Germline values: CDR1 SQVTM, CDR2 ANQGSEA. With 3 bases removed from V and 1 base from J, the gap between germline ends came to 4 bases. CDR3 DNA sequence: TGCAGCGTTGATCGGTCCTACAATGAGCAGTTCTTC. This translates into CSVDRSYNEQFF.

On this clone: Other DNA sequences in the same sample also yield this CDR3. The genes are TRBV10-1 and TRBJ2-3, with D possibly matching TRBD2 (5 bases). V gave up 5 bases and J gave up 0 bases, with 9 bases separating them. CDR3 length: 14 amino acids. The V gene's germline CDR1 is WNHNN and CDR2 SYGVQD (reference sequence). The CDR3 nucleotides are TGCGCCAGCAGTAGTGGCGGGAGCACAGATACGCAGTATTTT. Its protein product is CASSSGGSTDTQYF.

A remark on this clone: This same CDR3 is encoded by further DNA sequences in the sample. The J gene is TRBJ2-3, the V gene TRBV29-1, with D possibly TRBD1 on 6 matching bases. This CDR3 has 14 residues. Trimming left V 3 bases short and J 1 base short, with 11 bases between. Per the germline V gene, CDR1 is SQVTM and CDR2 is ANQGSEA. CDR3 sequence (DNA): TGCAGCGTTGAGGGGGCTCGGGGCACAGATACGCAGTATTTT. It translates to CSVEGARGTDTQYF.

The chain couples TRBV5-1 to TRBJ2-7, with 7 bases identical to TRBD1. This CDR3 has 14 amino acids. J was trimmed by 4 bases and V by 0 bases; bases with no gene match: 4. Germline V gene data show CDR1 as SGHRS and CDR2 as YFSETQ. CDR3 residues: CASSLEGQRYEQYF. CDR3 nucleotides: TGCGCCAGCAGCTTGGAGGGACAGCGTTACGAGCAGTACTTC.

This chain uses TRBV11-3 with TRBJ2-1; possible D gene TRBD2, 5 bases. The germline V and J ends were trimmed by 5 bases and 10 bases, with 15 bases remaining between them. This CDR3 is 13 amino acids long. The germline V gene encodes CDR1 SGHNT and CDR2 YENEEA. For the CDR3, the DNA is TGTGCCAGCAGCCCCGATTATTTAGCGGAGCAGTTCTTC. It codes for CASSPDYLAEQFF. Full variable domain (missing parts from reference TRBV11-3 and TRBJ2-1): EAGVVQSPRYKIIEKKQPVAFWCNPISGHNTLYWYLQNLGQGPELLIRYENEEAVDDSQLPKDRFSAERLKGVDSTLKIQPAELGDSAVYLCASSPDYLAEQFFGPGTRLTVL.

The V and J genes are TRBV28 and TRBJ1-4; maybe TRBD1 (5 bases). Germline loops: CDR1 MDHEN, CDR2 SYDVKM. The CDR3 spans 17 residues. V shed 1 base and J shed 5 bases, with 17 bases lying between them. CDR3 DNA: TGTGCCAGCAGTTTATTATCCTGGAGGGGCCCCAATGAAAAACTGTTTTTT. This gives the protein CASSLLSWRGPNEKLFF.

The table lists this clone with a few counts. DNA for the CDR3: TGTGCCACCGGGAGACTAGGGCGAGGATCTTTTGGAGAGACCCAGTACTTC. Translated: CATGRLGRGSFGETQYF. This rearrangement joins TRBV15 to TRBJ2-5; D is perhaps TRBD2 (6 bases). Trimming removed 8 bases from V and 4 bases from J, with 26 bases in between. The CDR3 loop spans 17 amino acids. Germline V gene data show CDR1 as LNHNV and CDR2 as YYDKDF (reference sequence).

The chain is built from TRBV6-6 and TRBJ1-5; 9 nucleotides align to TRBD1. Germline-derived CDR1 and CDR2 are MNHNY and SVGAGI (reference sequence). The V segment lost 6 bases and the J segment 7 bases; nucleotides outside the gene matches: 4. The CDR3 runs to 13 residues. This chain's CDR3 is CASSTGGRQPQHF. The CDR3 DNA reads TGTGCCAGCAGCACAGGGGGCCGCCAGCCCCAGCATTTT.

The chain uses TRBV16 and TRBJ1-2; D possibly corresponds to TRBD1 (5 bases). CDR3 length equals 14 residues. The V gene's germline CDR1 is KGHSY and CDR2 FQNENV. V lost 4 bases to trimming and J lost 4 bases, with 13 bases between them. CDR3 sequence (DNA): TGTGCCAGCAGCCCCGCTCAGGGAAGCTATGGCTACACCTTC. Translation: CASSPAQGSYGYTF. The whole variable domain, remainder taken from reference TRBV16 and TRBJ1-2, is GEEVAQTPKHLVRGEGQKAKLYCAPIKGHSYVFWYQQVLKNEFKFLISFQNENVFDETGMPKERFSAKCLPNSPCSLEIQATKLEDSAVYFCASSPAQGSYGYTFGSGTRLTVV.

The chain recombines TRBV9 with TRBJ2-2; D not resolved. CDR3 length: 15 amino acids. V dropped 0 bases and J dropped 7 bases, with 13 bases sitting between them. Germline CDR1 SGDLS, CDR2 YYNGEE. CDR3 residues: CASSVGPKVGGELFF. For the CDR3, the DNA is TGTGCCAGCAGCGTAGGCCCTAAGGTCGGCGGGGAGCTGTTTTTT.

CDR3 in DNA: TGTGCCAGCAGCTTGGGTTTGGGGGAGGTCTACAATGAGCAGTTCTTC. This codes for CASSLGLGEVYNEQFF. V gene TRBV5-6 combines with J gene TRBJ2-1; possible D gene TRBD2, 6 bases. The CDR3 is made up of 16 amino acids. Between the trimmed V and J ends, which lost 0 bases and 3 bases, there was a span of 13 bases. Germline CDR1 SGHDT, CDR2 YYEEEE. Full variable domain (rest looked up from reference TRBV5-6 and TRBJ2-1): DAGVTQSPTHLIKTRGQQVTLRCSPKSGHDTVSWYQQALGQGPQFIFQYYEEEERQRGNFPDRFSGHQFPNYSSELNVNALLLGDSALYLCASSLGLGEVYNEQFFGPGTRLTVL.

This clone came up many times. CDR3 sequence (DNA): TGTGCCAGCAGCTTATTCCCTAGCGGGAAGGCGGAGACCCAGTACTTC. Amino acids: CASSLFPSGKAETQYF. This chain links TRBV11-2 with TRBJ2-5; the match to TRBD2 covers 9 bases. The CDR3 covers 16 residues. V lost 2 bases, J lost 5 bases, and 9 bases stayed unmatched. Germline CDR1 and CDR2: SGHAT and FQNNGV.

This clone was detected only once. The junction differs from germline at one of its ends, possibly a read error. V usage is TRBV11-2 and J usage is TRBJ2-7; 7 nucleotides align to TRBD2. This CDR3 comprises 15 residues. The germline V gene has CDR1 SGHAT and CDR2 FQNNGV. CDR3 region: CASSQEGGSRYGQHF. DNA of the CDR3: TGCGCCAGCAGCCAAGAAGGCGGGAGTAGATACGGTCAGCACTTC.

The rearrangement joins TRBV7-2 to TRBJ2-7, with 10 bases that match TRBD1. CDR1 and CDR2 from the germline V gene are SGHTA and FQGNSA. The trim removed 3 bases at V and 10 bases at J, leaving 6 bases unmatched. The CDR3 has 13 residues. The CDR3 spells CASSFGTGDSQYF. In nucleotides, the CDR3 is TGTGCCAGCAGCTTCGGGACAGGGGATTCCCAGTACTTC.

In this sample, this clone turned up a few times. This sequence joins TRBV4-2 and TRBJ2-7; tentatively, D is TRBD2 (6 bases). V was pared by 1 base and J by 6 bases, with 16 bases between. CDR3 length: 15 amino acids. Germline V gene data show CDR1 as LGHNA and CDR2 as YNFKEQ. The CDR3 nucleotides read TGTGCCAGCAGCCAAGCCCCGCCTGGGGGGACCGAGCAGTACTTC. As protein: CASSQAPPGGTEQYF.

V is TRBV7-8 and J is TRBJ2-2, with 8 bases aligning to TRBD2. Germline CDR1 SGHVS, CDR2 FQNEAQ. V lost 5 bases and J lost 6; bases outside the gene matches: 11. The CDR3 is 16 residues long. CDR3 sequence: CASSPRTSRFAGELFF. CDR3 sequence (DNA): TGTGCCAGCAGCCCGAGGACTAGCCGGTTCGCCGGGGAGCTGTTTTTT.

The rearrangement links TRBV28 to TRBJ2-5, with D uncertain. This CDR3 contains 14 residues. V was shortened by 2 bases and J by 0 bases, with 7 bases between the two germline ends. Germline V gives CDR1 MDHEN, CDR2 SYDVKM. CDR3 sequence reads: CASSLAEYQETQYF. In DNA, the CDR3 is TGTGCCAGCAGTTTAGCAGAATACCAAGAGACCCAGTACTTC. The full variable domain, rest sourced from reference TRBV28 and TRBJ2-5, is DVKVTQSSRYLVKRTGEKVFLECVQDMDHENMFWYRQDPGLGLRLIYFSYDVKMKEKGDIPEGYSVSREKKERFSLILESASTNQTSMYLCASSLAEYQETQYFGPGTRLLVL.

This chain links TRBV10-3 with TRBJ2-5; TRBD1 matches 7 bases. CDR1 ENHRY and CDR2 SYGVKD come from the germline V gene. Unmatched junction bases numbered 13, after V lost 4 bases and J lost 5 bases. The CDR3 is made up of 16 amino acids. As DNA, the CDR3 is TGTGCCATCAGTGTTTCGGGACAGATCCCCGGGGAGACCCAGTACTTC. It specifies CAISVSGQIPGETQYF.

The chain links TRBV9 to TRBJ1-1, with D unresolved. Germline assignment: CDR1 SGDLS and CDR2 YYNGEE. The CDR3 has 14 amino acids. V was cut by 3 bases and J by 3 bases, with 12 bases left in between. The CDR3 DNA follows: TGTGCCAGCAGCGCCATCGAGGGATACACTGAAGCTTTCTTT. Protein sequence: CASSAIEGYTEAFF.